This T cell receptor (beta chain) is drawn from a study of blood T cell repertoires in COVID-19. Background on the study: Acute and convalescent COVID-19 specimens originated in the United States, Italy and Spain.

The table came from immunoSEQ multiplex PCR; TCRdb's copy has only in-frame clones and leaves some out. The sample records tens of thousands of clones, 65% to 85% being singletons. The CDR3 has 15 residues. Germline lookup yields CDR1 SGHRS and CDR2 YFSETQ. J was trimmed by 2 bases and V by 0 bases; bases with no gene match: 5. Comment on this clone: Other DNA sequences in this sample translate to the same CDR3.

This TCR was recovered from a woman aged 60 to 75 with acute or convalescent COVID-19. The sample comprised peripheral blood. The chain joins TRBV5-1 to TRBJ2-7; 7 nucleotides line up with TRBD1. In nucleotides, the CDR3 is TGCGCCAGCAGCTTGGCGGGGACAGTTCCCTACGAGCAGTACTTC. Its protein is CASSLAGTVPYEQYF.